The rows below give T cell receptor beta chains drawn from one sample of a study of cytomegalovirus exposure and HLA in healthy donors. Profiled with immunoSEQ multiplex PCR; TCRdb holds only in-frame clones, not every one. The table has under 250,000 clones, approximately 82% seen once; the top ten hold around 8%. Material for sequencing was PBMCs. The origin of the receptors is a woman aged 55-69 years in good health and CMV-seropositive. Each CDR3 is given without its conserved first and last residue. Part of the rows lack a size; the others show once, few, many or a class for expanded clones.

V,size,J,CDR3
TRBV28,once,TRBJ1-3,ASSETDGNTIY
TRBV6-6,NA,TRBJ2-5,ASSGGLAGGVETQY
TRBV18,NA,TRBJ2-5,ASSPGLQETQY
TRBV7-9,NA,TRBJ1-5,ASSGEVGSPQH
TRBV25-1,NA,TRBJ1-2,ASSETGRHYGYT
TRBV5-5,NA,TRBJ2-5,ASSGSGQQETQY
TRBV10-1,NA,TRBJ2-3,ASSESIRGSDTQY
TRBV18,once,TRBJ2-1,ASSQTSGRVQIEQF
TRBV7-9,NA,TRBJ1-2,ASSGSANYGYT
TRBV27,NA,TRBJ2-3,ASSFAGSTDTQY
TRBV11-2,NA,TRBJ1-2,ASSILPTGSYGYT
TRBV5-1,NA,TRBJ1-1,ASSRTQTNTEAF
TRBV5-1,NA,TRBJ1-1,ASSLEGGWANTEAF
TRBV2,NA,TRBJ2-1,ASTAKTGGDNEQF
TRBV5-4,NA,TRBJ1-1,ASSPDSLNTEAF
TRBV7-9,NA,TRBJ2-1,ASSYGTSGTAYNEQF
TRBV15,once,TRBJ2-7,ATSRVPSSYEQY
TRBV5-5,once,TRBJ1-4,ASSLGGATNEKLF
TRBV6-1,once,TRBJ1-5,ASSRTGSGNQPQH
TRBV18,NA,TRBJ1-2,ASSPIRAEGYT
TRBV29-1,NA,TRBJ1-1,SVRGGLLEAF
TRBV5-8,NA,TRBJ2-5,ASSLGGHPQETQY
TRBV7-9,NA,TRBJ2-5,ASSPGQGQETQY
TRBV14,once,TRBJ2-7,ASSPRGASSYEQY
TRBV12-5,NA,TRBJ1-3,ASGLVPREHGNTIY
TRBV7-2,NA,TRBJ2-7,ASSLDRGPGEQY
TRBV9,NA,TRBJ2-1,ASSVLGASGNNEQF
TRBV6-1,NA,TRBJ2-1,ASSEIPGHNYNEQF
TRBV2,few,TRBJ2-1,ASPPGTSGGNEQF
TRBV5-8,NA,TRBJ2-2,ASSLVHTTGELF
TRBV9,NA,TRBJ1-2,ASSPRGQGIYGYT
TRBV6-5,NA,TRBJ1-1,ASSYSNRRNTEAF
TRBV18,NA,TRBJ2-1,ASSPGTGRNEQF
TRBV29-1,NA,TRBJ1-3,SVVRQTRNTIY
TRBV9,NA,TRBJ2-6,ASSVAPTVTGANVLT
TRBV29-1,few,TRBJ2-3,SDQTSGRADTQY
TRBV5-6,NA,TRBJ1-5,ASSLQGNNQPQH
TRBV27,NA,TRBJ2-7,ASSPTSGSSYEQY
TRBV4-1,NA,TRBJ2-7,ASSQGPSAPYEQY
TRBV5-1,NA,TRBJ1-4,ASSPDRANEKLF
TRBV6-5,NA,TRBJ1-5,ASSPEGDQPQH
TRBV19,NA,TRBJ1-3,ASSQDRPLTTIY